This T cell receptor (beta chain) derives from a study of blood T cells in healthy people across ages. Using a J-beta primer mix together with a sample-barcoded 5' primer, a second PCR was run for about 6 to 11 cycles. Each cDNA molecule was tagged by a template-switch adaptor that had 12 random nucleotides. TCRdb reanalysed the 5' RACE reads using MiXCR and keeps one entry per CDR3 protein. Of about 1.8 million distinct CDR3 sequences detected, about 49% appear once; the ten largest clones hold approximately 2.1%. The CDR3 has 16 amino acids. CDR1 and CDR2 from the germline V gene are SEHNR and FQNEAQ (reference sequence). This clonotype was counted a few times. At one of its ends the junction is not consistent with the germline gene, which may arise from a read error. The extraction recovered at least 5 micrograms of total RNA per sample.

This receptor was obtained from a woman aged 40 to 49 in good health. V usage is TRBV7-9 and J usage is TRBJ2-4; TRBD1 might be the D (6 bases). The material sequenced was blood. Here the CDR3 reads CASSFSDSIAKNIQYF. The CDR3 DNA follows: TGTGCCAGTAGCTTCTCGGACAGCATAGCCAAAAACATTCAGTACTTC. The full variable domain, completed using reference TRBV7-9 and TRBJ2-4, is DTGVSQNPRHKITKRGQNVTFRCDPISEHNRLYWYRQTLGQGPEFLTYFQNEAQLEKSRLLSDRFSAERPKGSFSTLEIQRTEQGDSAMYLCASSFSDSIAKNIQYFGAGTRLSVL.